This passage covers 15 T cell receptor beta chains from one sample sequenced in a study of T cell responses to AZD1222 COVID-19 vaccine. Sequenced by immunoSEQ multiplex PCR; TCRdb stores in-frame clones only, minus some. The sample shows some 140,000 clones, roughly nine tenths of them seen only once. The specimen was peripheral blood, collected on day 0 of AZD1222 vaccination. All receptors derive from an adult in good health.

The gene calls are TRBV6-2 or TRBV6-3 and TRBJ2-3; the D gene is possibly TRBD1 (5 bases). Trimming shortened V by 2 bases and J by 1 base, and 13 bases separated the two germline ends. Per the germline V gene, CDR1 is MNHEY and CDR2 is SVGEGT. The CDR3 sequence is 16 residues long. CDR3 bases: TGTGCCAGCAGTTACATTCAGGGCCTGGGCACAGATACGCAGTATTTT. This gives the protein CASSYIQGLGTDTQYF.

The chain employs TRBV19 and TRBJ1-2; D is unclear. Germline V lookup: CDR1 LNHDA, CDR2 SQIVND (reference sequence). This CDR3 spans 14 amino acids. Trimming removed 1 base from V and 4 bases from J, with 10 bases in between. CDR3 amino acids: CASSIVFGPYGYTF. DNA for the CDR3: TGTGCCAGTAGTATAGTTTTCGGACCCTATGGCTACACCTTC. The full variable domain, rest sourced from reference TRBV19 and TRBJ1-2, is DGGITQSPKYLFRKEGQNVTLSCEQNLNHDAMYWYRQDPGQGLRLIYYSQIVNDFQKGDIAEGYSVSREKKESFPLTVTSAQKNPTAFYLCASSIVFGPYGYTFGSGTRLTVV.

This sequence joins TRBV30 and TRBJ1-2, with D possibly matching TRBD1 (5 bases). With 3 bases removed from V and 4 bases from J, the gap between germline ends came to 9 bases. This CDR3 has 12 amino acids. Germline CDR1 reads GTSNPN; CDR2 reads SVGIG (reference sequence). CDR3 in DNA: TGTGCCTGGAGGAGAGGGGCCTATGGCTACACCTTC. It specifies CAWRRGAYGYTF.

This chain joins TRBV4-1 and TRBJ2-3; TRBD2 agrees at 8 bases. V lost 0 bases, J lost 4 bases, and 6 bases stayed unmatched. The CDR3 length is 16 residues. The V gene's germline CDR1 is MGHRA and CDR2 YSYEKL. The CDR3 loop reads CASSQDRTSWSDTQYF. CDR3 bases: TGCGCCAGCAGCCAAGATCGGACTAGCTGGTCAGATACGCAGTATTTT.

The rearrangement links TRBV19 to TRBJ1-2, with D perhaps TRBD1 (5 bases). The CDR3 is made up of 15 amino acids. V lost 10 bases to trimming and J lost 2 bases, with 20 bases between them. Germline V CDR1 and CDR2: LNHDA, SQIVND (reference sequence). The CDR3 spells CATHRDAGLNYGYTF. CDR3 coding DNA: TGTGCCACCCACCGGGACGCAGGCTTAAACTATGGCTACACCTTC.

V usage is TRBV7-2 and J usage is TRBJ2-1; 8 nucleotides align to TRBD2. From germline, CDR1 is SGHTA and CDR2 FQGNSA. J was trimmed by 3 bases and V by 7 bases; bases with no gene match: 8. The CDR3 covers 15 residues. In DNA, the CDR3 is TGTGCCAGCAAGAGGGACGCGGGGGGCTACAATGAGCAGTTCTTC. Its translation: CASKRDAGGYNEQFF. Together with reference TRBV7-2 and TRBJ2-1, the CDR3 gives the full variable domain: GAGVSQSPSNKVTEKGKDVELRCDPISGHTALYWYRQSLGQGLEFLIYFQGNSAPDKSGLPSDRFSAERTGGSVSTLTIQRTQQEDSAVYLCASKRDAGGYNEQFFGPGTRLTVL.

This sequence joins TRBV30 and TRBJ1-2; D is undetermined. V gave up 1 base and J gave up 8 bases, with 11 bases separating them. CDR3 size: 12 residues. Germline V gives CDR1 GTSNPN, CDR2 SVGIG (reference sequence). The CDR3 loop is CAWSDQDEGYTF. DNA of the CDR3: TGTGCCTGGAGTGACCAAGATGAGGGCTACACCTTC.

This clone was seen a few times. The chain combines TRBV9 with TRBJ1-2, with TRBD1 matching over 10 bases. With V trimmed by 0 bases and J by 6 bases, 2 bases remained unmatched. The CDR3 contains 14 residues. The germline gives CDR1 SGDLS, CDR2 YYNGEE. In nucleotides, the CDR3 is TGTGCCAGCAGCGTAGCGGGACAGGGGAATGGCTACACCTTC. Translation gives CASSVAGQGNGYTF. Together with reference TRBV9 and TRBJ1-2, the CDR3 gives the full variable domain: DSGVTQTPKHLITATGQRVTLRCSPRSGDLSVYWYQQSLDQGLQFLIQYYNGEERAKGNILERFSAQQFPDLHSELNLSSLELGDSALYFCASSVAGQGNGYTFGSGTRLTVV.

As DNA, the CDR3 is TGTGCCAGCAGTGAGTGGGGTAGCGGAAGCTCCTACGAGCAGTACTTC. Its translation is CASSEWGSGSSYEQYF. This chain uses TRBV2 with TRBJ2-7; D is possibly TRBD2 (6 bases). Between the trimmed V and J ends, which lost 3 bases and 0 bases, there was a span of 15 bases. The CDR3 totals 16 residues. Germline V gene lookup returns CDR1 SNHLY and CDR2 FYNNEI.

V usage is TRBV5-1 and J usage is TRBJ2-3; 8 bases are a match to TRBD1. The germline gives CDR1 SGHRS, CDR2 YFSETQ. The CDR3 covers 15 residues. Unmatched junction bases numbered 5, after V lost 0 bases and J lost 5 bases. The CDR3 sequence: CASSLAGGAEDTQYF. The CDR3 nucleotides read TGCGCCAGCAGCTTGGCAGGGGGCGCAGAAGATACGCAGTATTTT.

The chain uses TRBV30 and TRBJ1-6; no reliable D call. Per the germline V gene, CDR1 is GTSNPN and CDR2 is SVGIG (reference sequence). The CDR3 spans 12 residues. The germline V and J ends were trimmed by 5 bases and 4 bases, with 6 bases remaining between them. The CDR3: CAWGQYNSPLHF. CDR3 nucleotides: TGTGCCTGGGGCCAGTATAATTCACCCCTCCACTTT.

This clone appeared a few times. This sequence joins TRBV7-8 and TRBJ1-3; TRBD1 is a possible D gene (6 bases). CDR3 length equals 17 residues. The V gene's germline CDR1 is SGHVS and CDR2 FQNEAQ. Trimming left V 5 bases short and J 0 bases short, with 17 bases between. The CDR3 sequence is CASSLFGGLSSGNTIYF. As DNA, the CDR3 is TGTGCCAGCAGCCTATTTGGGGGCCTTAGCTCTGGAAACACCATATATTTT.

V gene TRBV7-9 combines with J gene TRBJ1-1; TRBD1 is a possible D gene (6 bases). V lost 3 bases and J lost 6, with 20 bases in between. CDR3 length: 16 residues. Germline V gives CDR1 SEHNR, CDR2 FQNEAQ (reference sequence). The CDR3 bases are TGTGCCAGCAGCTTTCCATCTCTCCGACAGGCACCTGAAGCTTTCTTT. It translates to CASSFPSLRQAPEAFF.

The rearrangement uses TRBV5-1 and TRBJ1-1, with 10 bases that match TRBD1. CDR1 is SGHRS and CDR2 is YFSETQ in the germline V gene. CDR3 length: 14 amino acids. V was clipped by 4 bases and J by 5 bases; unmatched bases: 5. CDR3 amino acids: CASSTKDRGTEAFF. The DNA of the CDR3 is TGCGCCAGCAGCACGAAGGACAGGGGGACTGAAGCTTTCTTT.

V gene TRBV11-1 combines with J gene TRBJ2-2; weak D call: TRBD1 (5 bases). Per germline, CDR1 SGHAT and CDR2 FQDESV (reference sequence). The CDR3 spans 16 residues. The V and J ends lost 5 bases and 9 bases respectively, with 22 bases between them. The CDR3 bases are TGTGCCAGCAGCACCAGGGCCAGGGTAAATACCCGGGAGCTGTTTTTT. As protein: CASSTRARVNTRELFF.